This entry is about one TCR beta chain. Its antigen is unidentified. This sample is drawn from a study of T-cell memory formation after mild COVID-19. Study in general: Each donor largely had its own TCR clusters. The study, taken as a whole, reports: Shrinking CD4+ clones resided mostly in CM and EM, and CD8+ ones in EMRA.

Germline V lookup: CDR1 SGHRS, CDR2 YFSETQ. This CDR3 has 13 amino acids. Trimming left V 3 bases short and J 11 bases short, with 17 bases between. From the 5' RACE reads, TCRdb called clonotypes with MiXCR, one entry per CDR3 protein. The table has a few hundred thousand distinct CDR3 sequences, approximately 15% seen once. The J gene is TRBJ1-1, the V gene TRBV5-1, with D unresolved. The receptor was derived from a man aged 18 to 29 who had mild COVID-19 (a few samples of this study predate the infection). Cell type and time point are not known. The source material was PBMCs or a T cell subset sorted from them (not recorded which). The CDR3: CASSSPERGKAFF. The CDR3 DNA follows: TGCGCCAGCAGCTCACCCGAGCGGGGAAAGGCTTTCTTT.